What follows is one T cell receptor beta chain and its context. Germline V CDR1 and CDR2: MDHEN, SYDVKM. The CDR3 contains 14 residues. Unmatched junction bases numbered 9, after V lost 5 bases and J lost 7 bases. As processed by the authors: How many nucleated cells were present was estimated from reference gene primer amplification. Assay: immunoSEQ multiplex PCR; the TCRdb copy retains only in-frame clones and omits some. V, J and clone size were drawn from that table, and D and trimming were deduced from the DNA. Counted here are a few hundred thousand clones, 85% occurring once; the ten biggest clones make up roughly 3.9%. The data stem from a study of blood T cell repertoires in COVID-19.

J is TRBJ1-1 and V is TRBV28, with 8 positions matching TRBD1. The sequence came from a woman aged 18-29 years with acute or convalescent COVID-19. Sequencing was performed on peripheral blood. CDR3 loop: CASSEDRVLNEAFF. As DNA, the CDR3 is TGTGCCAGCAGTGAGGACAGGGTTTTAAATGAAGCTTTCTTT.